Reported below is one TCR beta chain. What it recognizes is unknown. This entry comes from a study of cytomegalovirus exposure and HLA in healthy donors. The PCR used 60 Vbeta and 13 Jbeta primers. Clones were sequenced by immunoSEQ multiplex PCR, and TCRdb holds only the in-frame ones, with some missing. This table has around 180,000 clones, around three quarters appearing once. Broader study findings: In a later analysis, a genetic analysis reported fewer productive-TCR N-insertions in an Asian-associated ancestry cluster than the cohort average.

This receptor was identified in a man in his forties in good health and CMV-seronegative. Sequences were obtained from PBMCs.

The chain's CDR3 is CASSLVFRNQPQHF. CDR3 DNA: TGTGCCAGCAGTTTGGTTTTCAGGAATCAGCCCCAGCATTTT. The chain combines TRBV27 with TRBJ1-5, with D hard to call. The germline V gene encodes CDR1 MNHEY and CDR2 SMNVEV (reference sequence). The CDR3 is 14 residues long. V was pared by 3 bases and J by 4 bases, with 10 bases between.